The 17 T cell receptor beta chains reported below all come from one sample, sequenced in a study of cytomegalovirus exposure and HLA in healthy donors. The PCR ran on 60 Vbeta and 13 Jbeta primers. Clones were sequenced by immunoSEQ multiplex PCR, and TCRdb holds only the in-frame ones, with some missing. The repertoire holds over 200,000 clones, with 70% to 85% as singletons. The material sequenced was PBMCs. Every receptor here comes from a woman in her forties in good health and CMV-seronegative.

J is TRBJ1-5 and V is TRBV5-8, with no clear D. The CDR3 is 16 residues long. Trimming shortened V by 1 base and J by 0 bases, and 11 bases separated the two germline ends. Looked up from germline, CDR1 is SGHTS and CDR2 is YDEGEE. This CDR3 reads CASSLRHSYSNQPQHF. The CDR3 nucleotides read TGTGCCAGCAGCTTGCGGCACAGCTATAGCAATCAGCCCCAGCATTTT.

This clone was seen only once. This rearrangement joins TRBV5-4 to TRBJ2-3, with TRBD1 as a possible D gene (5 bases). Germline CDR1 and CDR2: SGHNT and YYREEE (reference sequence). The CDR3 consists of 14 residues. V gave up 0 bases and J gave up 6 bases, with 11 bases separating them. The CDR3 DNA reads as TGTGCCAGCAGCTTGGAGCAGGGAACCGATACGCAGTATTTT. Translated: CASSLEQGTDTQYF. Drawing the rest from reference TRBV5-4 and TRBJ2-3, the complete variable domain is ETGVTQSPTHLIKTRGQQVTLRCSSQSGHNTVSWYQQALGQGPQFIFQYYREEENGRGNFPPRFSGLQFPNYSSELNVNALELDDSALYLCASSLEQGTDTQYFGPGTRLTVL.

The chain combines TRBV2 with TRBJ2-3, with D possibly being TRBD2 (5 bases). V was clipped by 8 bases and J by 0 bases, with 12 bases between them. This CDR3 comprises 14 residues. In germline, CDR1 is SNHLY, CDR2 FYNNEI. The CDR3: CASGRWTSTDTQYF. The CDR3 DNA sequence: TGTGCCAGCGGGCGATGGACTAGCACAGATACGCAGTATTTT.

The chain carries TRBV4-3 and TRBJ2-1; a possible D gene is TRBD1 (6 bases). Germline V lookup: CDR1 LGHNA, CDR2 YSLEER. This CDR3 contains 14 residues. Trimming took 3 bases from V and 8 from J, leaving 14 bases between them. The CDR3 coding sequence is TGCGCCAGCAGCCACCAGACAGGAGGCTATGAGCAGTTCTTC. Translated, it gives CASSHQTGGYEQFF.

CDR3 amino acids: CASSLTGPGETQYF. In DNA form, the CDR3 reads TGTGCCAGCAGCCTCACGGGTCCAGGGGAGACCCAGTACTTC. The chain combines TRBV7-6 with TRBJ2-5; D possibly corresponds to TRBD1 (5 bases). CDR1 and CDR2 from the germline V gene are SGHVS and FNYEAQ. The ends were cut back, 5 bases at V and 5 bases at J, with 15 bases in the middle. The CDR3 has 14 amino acids.

The CDR3 DNA reads as TGTGCCAGCAAAAGCTGTCGTAGGGGGCAAACGGGCGACGATCAGCCCCAGCATTTT. Encoded protein: CASKSCRRGQTGDDQPQHF. The rearrangement joins TRBV21-1 to TRBJ1-5; TRBD1 is the table's D call and was not checked against the DNA. TRBV21-1 is reported as a pseudogene. The CDR3 is 19 residues long.

The chain recombines TRBV5-1 with TRBJ1-1, with a possible D match to TRBD1 (6 bases). Trimming removed 0 bases at V and 0 bases at J, with 12 bases between. This CDR3 contains 16 residues. CDR1 SGHRS and CDR2 YFSETQ come from the germline V gene. CDR3 in amino acids: CASSLGRGGVNTEAFF. Written as DNA, the CDR3 is TGCGCCAGCAGCTTGGGGAGGGGGGGGGTGAACACTGAAGCTTTCTTT.

The chain recombines TRBV25-1 with TRBJ2-1, with D maybe TRBD1 (6 bases). From germline, CDR1 is MGHDK and CDR2 SYGVNS. CDR3 size: 15 residues. V was shortened by 1 base and J by 6 bases, with 13 bases between the two germline ends. The CDR3 coding sequence is TGTGCCAGCAGTGAATTCAGGGGTCAACTCAATGAGCAGTTCTTC. It codes for CASSEFRGQLNEQFF.

This chain links TRBV7-9 with TRBJ2-1, with 7 bases that match TRBD2. With V trimmed by 5 bases and J by 3 bases, 10 bases remained unmatched. The CDR3 totals 16 residues. The germline gives CDR1 SEHNR, CDR2 FQNEAQ (reference sequence). The CDR3 region is CASSLGDGGNYNEQFF. The CDR3 region has the DNA TGTGCCAGCAGCCTCGGGGACGGGGGGAACTACAATGAGCAGTTCTTC.

In its sample, this clone was seen a few times. The chain links TRBV5-4 to TRBJ2-3; D ambiguous. V was trimmed by 6 bases and J by 0 bases, leaving 11 bases between them. The V gene's germline CDR1 is SGHNT and CDR2 YYREEE (reference sequence). The CDR3 extends over 14 amino acids. CDR3 sequence (DNA): TGTGCCAGCATGAATCTCAGGAGCACAGATACGCAGTATTTT. This sequence encodes CASMNLRSTDTQYF.

This chain joins TRBV19 and TRBJ2-5; D is possibly TRBD1 (7 bases). The V and J ends lost 3 bases and 1 base respectively, with 9 bases between them. CDR1 is LNHDA and CDR2 is SQIVND in the germline V gene (reference sequence). CDR3 length: 14 amino acids. CDR3: CASSIQGGQETQYF. CDR3 coding DNA: TGTGCCAGTAGTATCCAGGGGGGCCAAGAGACCCAGTACTTC.

This sequence joins TRBV9 and TRBJ2-7; 14 nucleotides agree with TRBD2. There are 18 residues in the CDR3. Germline loops: CDR1 SGDLS, CDR2 YYNGEE. With V trimmed by 2 bases and J by 0 bases, 7 bases remained unmatched. The CDR3 loop is CASSVSGTSGGPSYEQYF. In nucleotides, the CDR3 is TGTGCCAGCAGCGTCTCGGGGACTAGCGGGGGACCCTCCTACGAGCAGTACTTC. The variable domain in full, with the rest retrieved from reference TRBV9 and TRBJ2-7, is DSGVTQTPKHLITATGQRVTLRCSPRSGDLSVYWYQQSLDQGLQFLIQYYNGEERAKGNILERFSAQQFPDLHSELNLSSLELGDSALYFCASSVSGTSGGPSYEQYFGPGTRLTVT.

The rearrangement uses TRBV4-1 and TRBJ1-3; 7 bases are shared with TRBD1. The CDR3 has 17 residues. The V and J ends lost 2 bases and 4 bases, in that order; junction bases with no gene match: 11. Per the germline V gene, CDR1 is MGHRA and CDR2 is YSYEKL. The CDR3 DNA sequence: TGCGCCAGCAGCCAACCATTGGAACAGGGGCTAGGAAACACCATATATTTT. This codes for CASSQPLEQGLGNTIYF.

The chain uses TRBV4-3 and TRBJ2-5; D gene unclear. This CDR3 spans 15 amino acids. V dropped 2 bases and J dropped 0 bases, with 10 bases sitting between them. Per germline, CDR1 LGHNA and CDR2 YSLEER. The CDR3 nucleotides read TGCGCCAGCAGCCAAATGGGCCGATACCAAGAGACCCAGTACTTC. Its translation: CASSQMGRYQETQYF.

The gene calls are TRBV19 and TRBJ1-6, with D possibly matching TRBD1 (5 bases). Germline V gives CDR1 LNHDA, CDR2 SQIVND (reference sequence). CDR3 length: 13 amino acids. V was cut by 4 bases and J by 14 bases, with 15 bases left in between. The CDR3 region has the DNA TGTGCCAGTAGTACCAACTCGGCAGGGTCCCTCCACTTT. Amino acids: CASSTNSAGSLHF.

The J gene is TRBJ2-6, the V gene TRBV29-1, with D possibly TRBD1 on 6 matching bases. Germline assignment: CDR1 SQVTM and CDR2 ANQGSEA. Trimming stripped 4 bases from V and 4 bases from J, with 14 bases between. This CDR3 has 15 amino acids. The CDR3 DNA sequence: TGCAGCGTTGCAACGACAGGTACCGGGGCCAACGTCCTGACTTTC. Translation gives CSVATTGTGANVLTF.

Worth noting for this clone: One end of the junction varies from germline; a read error may be responsible. The chain couples TRBV9 to TRBJ1-5; 7 nucleotides align to TRBD1. The germline V gene encodes CDR1 SGDLS and CDR2 YYNGEE. The CDR3 totals 16 residues. The chain's CDR3 is CVSSVDGTESNQPQHF. The CDR3 nucleotides read TGTGTCAGCAGCGTAGATGGGACAGAAAGCAATCAGCCCCAGCATTTT.